This entry is about one T cell receptor beta chain. Its specificity is not known. The sample originates from a study of T cell responses to AZD1222 COVID-19 vaccine. Looking at the study overall: Pooled together were second doses at about 4 or about 12 weeks.

General study points: Nearly half of spike-specific TCRs reportedly target unmutated variant regions. Spike-specific TCR breadth and depth rose after two AZD1222 doses.

V gave up 5 bases and J gave up 7 bases; unmatched junction bases: 9. Germline CDR1 reads MNHEY; CDR2 reads SMNVEV (reference sequence). The CDR3 covers 14 residues. Sequencing was performed with immunoSEQ multiplex PCR; in TCRdb, only in-frame clones are kept and a portion is missing. Among approximately 150,000 clones, about 85% were seen once, and the ten largest hold less than 3%. This material consisted of peripheral blood, taken on day 0 of AZD1222 vaccination. The chain employs TRBV27 and TRBJ1-2, with 8 bases lining up with TRBD1. The receptor comes from an adult in good health. The CDR3 DNA reads as TGTGCCAGCAGTCCATTAGACAGGGGAGGTGGCTACACCTTC. Amino acids: CASSPLDRGGGYTF.